This TCR beta chain derives from a study of T cell repertoires in cytomegalovirus infection. Deletions cut 6 bases from V and 0 bases from J, with 8 bases between. This CDR3 is built from 12 residues. From germline, CDR1 is SQVTM and CDR2 ANQGSEA. TCRdb analysed the reads with MiXCR anew, one entry per CDR3 protein. The sample shows over 250,000 distinct CDR3 sequences, 25% of them seen only once. V and J are TRBV29-1 and TRBJ1-1; D gene unclear. This sequence originates from a human donor in good health (CMV status not recorded). Some clones in this sample may be carry-over from other donors' samples. The specimen sequenced was PBMCs. The CDR3 nucleotides are TGCAGCGTCGGCCTTATGAACACTGAAGCTTTCTTT. It encodes CSVGLMNTEAFF.